This TCR beta chain was observed in a study of immune characterization of retroperitoneal liposarcoma. V was clipped by 2 bases and J by 7 bases; unmatched bases: 14. The CDR3 covers 17 residues. Looked up from germline, CDR1 is MNHNS and CDR2 is SASEGT. Via MiXCR, TCRdb re-called the PCR reads, giving one row per CDR3 protein. This sample yields about 2,000 distinct CDR3 sequences, of which approximately 28% are seen a single time; more than 15% belongs to the top ten. The sample was tumor tissue. The clonotype originates from a female donor with retroperitoneal liposarcoma. The chain couples TRBV6-1 to TRBJ2-1, with TRBD2 identical over 7 bases. The CDR3 reads CASSEFVGGNQGNEQFF. The CDR3 DNA sequence: TGTGCCAGCAGTGAATTCGTCGGGGGGAATCAAGGGAATGAGCAGTTCTTC.